The clone carrying this T cell receptor beta chain was detected once. What it binds is not known. The sample comes from a study of OX40 agonist ivuxolimab in advanced cancers. Study overall: Across the patients, intravenous ivuxolimab was delivered every 2 weeks at 0.01 to 10 mg/kg.

TCRdb keeps only in-frame clones here, not all; method: immunoSEQ multiplex PCR. The repertoire holds some 70,000 clones, with approximately 86% as singletons. General study results and limits: The work left the antigen specificity of expanded peripheral T cells undetermined.

People who had autoimmune disease history or systemic immunosuppression were excluded. The germline V gene encodes CDR1 MNHEY and CDR2 SVGAGI. V was clipped by 2 bases and J by 8 bases, with 15 bases between them. The CDR3 runs 14 residues. The receptor was derived from an adult with an advanced solid tumor such as melanoma, head and neck, liver or kidney cancer. The chain employs TRBV6-5 and TRBJ1-2, with D possibly being TRBD1 (6 bases). Source: CD4+ or CD8+ T cells sorted from blood, taken in a trial of the OX40 agonist ivuxolimab. The CDR3 region is CASSYGRQVGGYTF. CDR3 sequence (DNA): TGTGCCAGCAGTTACGGACGACAGGTTGGCGGCTACACCTTC.